These T cell receptor beta chains were read from a single sample in a study of pediatric ulcerative colitis. Using immunoSEQ multiplex PCR, the repertoire was profiled, and TCRdb retains in-frame clones only, with some absent. The sample carries roughly 60,000 clones, around 87% recorded once. The sequencing sample was made of blood. Receptors were obtained from a boy aged 5 to 17 who was a control in a study of pediatric ulcerative colitis. The CDR3 runs from the conserved cysteine through the conserved F or W. Fields, in order: clone size, V gene, J gene, CDR3 length, D gene, CDR3 protein, CDR3 DNA. D genes are given only for firm matches. The size entry is marked missing in some rows and otherwise reads once, few, many or a size class.

clone_size: few; v_call: TRBV4-2; j_call: TRBJ2-1; cdr3_length: 16; d_call: TRBD2; cdr3_aa: CASSRTGGADSNEQFF; cdr3_nt: TGTGCCAGCAGCCGAACCGGGGGGGCCGATTCAAATGAGCAGTTCTTC
clone_size: .; v_call: TRBV23-1; j_call: TRBJ2-7; cdr3_length: 14; d_call: TRBD1; cdr3_aa: CASSQYRGSYEQYF; cdr3_nt: TGCGCCAGCAGTCAATACAGGGGTTCCTACGAGCAGTACTTC
clone_size: .; v_call: TRBV6-5; j_call: TRBJ1-6; cdr3_length: 13; d_call: .; cdr3_aa: CASREGSNSPLHF; cdr3_nt: TGTGCCAGCAGGGAAGGGTCCAATTCACCCCTCCACTTT
clone_size: .; v_call: TRBV6-1; j_call: TRBJ2-7; cdr3_length: 15; d_call: .; cdr3_aa: CASSSGTPSSYEQYF; cdr3_nt: TGTGCCAGCAGTTCCGGGACACCGAGCTCCTACGAGCAGTACTTC
clone_size: .; v_call: TRBV5-1; j_call: TRBJ1-4; cdr3_length: 16; d_call: .; cdr3_aa: CASSPPREGGGEKLFF; cdr3_nt: TGCGCCAGCAGCCCCCCCCGGGAGGGGGGGGGTGAAAAACTGTTTTTT
clone_size: few; v_call: TRBV2; j_call: TRBJ1-2; cdr3_length: 18; d_call: TRBD1; cdr3_aa: CASIGRRTGDRGSYGYTF; cdr3_nt: TGTGCCAGCATCGGCCGGAGGACAGGGGATCGGGGTTCCTATGGCTACACCTTC
clone_size: .; v_call: TRBV18; j_call: TRBJ1-3; cdr3_length: 14; d_call: .; cdr3_aa: CASSPQGTGNTIYF; cdr3_nt: TGTGCCAGCTCACCACAAGGTACTGGAAACACCATATATTTT
clone_size: .; v_call: TRBV27; j_call: TRBJ2-7; cdr3_length: 12; d_call: .; cdr3_aa: CASTISVDEQYF; cdr3_nt: TGTGCCAGCACCATTAGTGTTGACGAGCAGTACTTC
clone_size: .; v_call: TRBV9; j_call: TRBJ2-2; cdr3_length: 15; d_call: .; cdr3_aa: CASSVEGGRAGELFF; cdr3_nt: TGTGCCAGCAGCGTAGAAGGGGGAAGGGCCGGGGAGCTGTTTTTT
clone_size: .; v_call: TRBV18; j_call: TRBJ1-1; cdr3_length: 14; d_call: TRBD1; cdr3_aa: CASSPLDRDTEAFF; cdr3_nt: TGTGCCAGCTCACCCTTAGACAGGGACACTGAAGCTTTCTTT
clone_size: .; v_call: TRBV9; j_call: TRBJ2-3; cdr3_length: 13; d_call: .; cdr3_aa: CASSSRGTDTQYF; cdr3_nt: TGTGCCAGCAGCTCGCGGGGCACAGATACGCAGTATTTT
clone_size: .; v_call: TRBV28; j_call: TRBJ1-3; cdr3_length: 16; d_call: TRBD1; cdr3_aa: CASSLDAGGNGNTIYF; cdr3_nt: TGTGCCAGCAGTTTAGACGCAGGGGGCAATGGAAACACCATATATTTT
clone_size: .; v_call: TRBV6-4; j_call: TRBJ2-3; cdr3_length: 15; d_call: TRBD2; cdr3_aa: CASSDGTSDTDTQYF; cdr3_nt: TGTGCCAGCAGTGACGGTACTAGCGACACAGATACGCAGTATTTT
clone_size: medium-sized; v_call: TRBV7-3; j_call: TRBJ1-2; cdr3_length: 15; d_call: .; cdr3_aa: CASSLNSPTVYGYTF; cdr3_nt: TGTGCCAGCAGCTTAAACAGTCCAACGGTCTATGGCTACACCTTC
clone_size: once; v_call: TRBV27; j_call: TRBJ2-3; cdr3_length: 17; d_call: TRBD2; cdr3_aa: CASSPVTSGDITDTQYF; cdr3_nt: TGTGCCAGCAGTCCCGTGACTAGCGGGGATATCACAGATACGCAGTATTTT
clone_size: .; v_call: TRBV2; j_call: TRBJ1-1; cdr3_length: 15; d_call: .; cdr3_aa: CASSPTDRMNTEAFF; cdr3_nt: TGTGCCAGCAGCCCCACCGACCGCATGAACACTGAAGCTTTCTTT
clone_size: .; v_call: TRBV6-1; j_call: TRBJ2-1; cdr3_length: 10; d_call: .; cdr3_aa: CASSYWAGFF; cdr3_nt: TGTGCCAGCAGTTACTGGGCAGGGTTCTTC
clone_size: once; v_call: TRBV7-2; j_call: TRBJ1-2; cdr3_length: 15; d_call: .; cdr3_aa: CASSFGMGPGYGYTF; cdr3_nt: TGTGCCAGCAGCTTTGGAATGGGGCCGGGCTATGGCTACACCTTC
clone_size: .; v_call: TRBV7-3; j_call: TRBJ2-7; cdr3_length: 15; d_call: .; cdr3_aa: CASSLSGGVNFEQYF; cdr3_nt: TGTGCCAGCAGCTTATCGGGGGGCGTGAATTTTGAGCAGTACTTC
clone_size: .; v_call: TRBV7-9; j_call: TRBJ1-1; cdr3_length: 15; d_call: TRBD1; cdr3_aa: CASSPPGQGGTEAFF; cdr3_nt: TGTGCCAGCAGCCCCCCGGGACAGGGGGGGACTGAAGCTTTCTTT
clone_size: .; v_call: TRBV29-1; j_call: TRBJ1-3; cdr3_length: 15; d_call: TRBD1; cdr3_aa: CSVVPGTGVGNTIYF; cdr3_nt: TGCAGCGTTGTTCCCGGGACAGGGGTTGGAAACACCATATATTTT
clone_size: .; v_call: TRBV12-1; j_call: TRBJ2-7; cdr3_length: 16; d_call: .; cdr3_aa: CASSPLAVVLMDEQYF; cdr3_nt: TGTGCCAGCAGTCCACTAGCGGTTGTACTAATGGACGAGCAGTACTTC
clone_size: .; v_call: TRBV12-5; j_call: TRBJ1-3; cdr3_length: 18; d_call: TRBD1; cdr3_aa: CASGLVLTGLFSGNTIYF; cdr3_nt: TGTGCTAGTGGTTTGGTATTGACAGGGTTATTCTCTGGAAACACCATATATTTT
clone_size: .; v_call: TRBV29-1; j_call: TRBJ2-1; cdr3_length: 14; d_call: TRBD1; cdr3_aa: CSVEIGTGYNEQFF; cdr3_nt: TGCAGCGTTGAAATTGGGACAGGTTACAATGAGCAGTTCTTC
clone_size: .; v_call: TRBV7-7; j_call: TRBJ2-2; cdr3_length: 15; d_call: TRBD1; cdr3_aa: CASSPGTANTGELFF; cdr3_nt: TGTGCCAGCAGCCCGGGGACAGCCAACACCGGGGAGCTGTTTTTT
clone_size: once; v_call: TRBV6-4; j_call: TRBJ2-3; cdr3_length: 16; d_call: .; cdr3_aa: CASSELPGDPTDTQYF; cdr3_nt: TGTGCCAGCAGCGAACTCCCGGGCGACCCCACAGATACGCAGTATTTT
clone_size: few; v_call: TRBV5-4; j_call: TRBJ1-2; cdr3_length: 14; d_call: TRBD1; cdr3_aa: CASSFTSGGSGYTF; cdr3_nt: TGTGCCAGCAGCTTCACCTCAGGGGGCAGTGGCTACACCTTC
clone_size: .; v_call: TRBV6-4; j_call: TRBJ2-3; cdr3_length: 15; d_call: .; cdr3_aa: CASSDNQGGTDTQYF; cdr3_nt: TGTGCCAGCAGTGACAACCAGGGCGGCACAGATACGCAGTATTTT
clone_size: .; v_call: TRBV5-4; j_call: TRBJ2-7; cdr3_length: 16; d_call: TRBD2; cdr3_aa: CASSLPGTSDNYEQYF; cdr3_nt: TGTGCCAGCAGCTTACCGGGGACTAGCGATAATTACGAGCAGTACTTC
clone_size: .; v_call: TRBV5-6; j_call: TRBJ2-7; cdr3_length: 13; d_call: .; cdr3_aa: CASSLAPVGPLYF; cdr3_nt: TGTGCCAGCAGCTTGGCCCCGGTTGGTCCCCTGTACTTC
clone_size: once; v_call: TRBV10-1; j_call: TRBJ2-3; cdr3_length: 16; d_call: .; cdr3_aa: CASSESRGELTDTQYF; cdr3_nt: TGCGCCAGCAGTGAGTCGAGGGGGGAACTCACAGATACGCAGTATTTT
clone_size: .; v_call: TRBV19; j_call: TRBJ1-6; cdr3_length: 17; d_call: TRBD1; cdr3_aa: CASSRRGDSSYNSPLHF; cdr3_nt: TGTGCCAGTAGTCGGCGCGGGGACAGCTCCTATAATTCACCCCTCCACTTT
clone_size: .; v_call: TRBV10-3; j_call: TRBJ1-2; cdr3_length: 17; d_call: .; cdr3_aa: CAISDLGGVQGTVGYTF; cdr3_nt: TGTGCCATCAGTGATTTAGGAGGAGTTCAGGGAACGGTCGGCTACACCTTC
clone_size: .; v_call: TRBV5-1; j_call: TRBJ2-1; cdr3_length: 17; d_call: TRBD2; cdr3_aa: CASSLEPSGISYNEQFF; cdr3_nt: TGCGCCAGCAGCTTGGAACCTAGCGGGATCTCCTACAATGAGCAGTTCTTC
clone_size: .; v_call: TRBV9; j_call: TRBJ2-2; cdr3_length: 18; d_call: .; cdr3_aa: CASSVVVVDGGHTGELFF; cdr3_nt: TGTGCCAGCAGCGTAGTGGTGGTGGACGGGGGGCACACCGGGGAGCTGTTTTTT
clone_size: .; v_call: TRBV6-6; j_call: TRBJ2-7; cdr3_length: 13; d_call: .; cdr3_aa: CASSLNRVYEQYF; cdr3_nt: TGTGCCAGCAGTCTAAACAGGGTGTACGAGCAGTACTTC
clone_size: .; v_call: TRBV6-4; j_call: TRBJ2-3; cdr3_length: 15; d_call: TRBD2; cdr3_aa: CASSDGTSGTDTQYF; cdr3_nt: TGTGCCAGCAGTGACGGGACTAGCGGCACAGATACGCAGTATTTT
clone_size: .; v_call: TRBV5-1; j_call: TRBJ1-5; cdr3_length: 13; d_call: .; cdr3_aa: CASSLGGDQPQHF; cdr3_nt: TGCGCCAGCAGCTTGGGGGGAGATCAGCCCCAGCATTTT
clone_size: once; v_call: TRBV18; j_call: TRBJ2-3; cdr3_length: 14; d_call: .; cdr3_aa: CASSPIKREDTQYF; cdr3_nt: TGTGCCAGCTCACCGATAAAAAGGGAAGATACGCAGTATTTT
clone_size: .; v_call: TRBV28; j_call: TRBJ2-3; cdr3_length: 14; d_call: TRBD2; cdr3_aa: CASSPGLAGATQYF; cdr3_nt: TGTGCCAGCAGTCCGGGACTAGCGGGAGCCACGCAGTATTTT
clone_size: .; v_call: TRBV7-3; j_call: TRBJ2-7; cdr3_length: 17; d_call: TRBD2; cdr3_aa: CASSTMTSGGSSYEQYF; cdr3_nt: TGTGCCAGCAGCACCATGACTAGCGGGGGGAGCTCCTACGAGCAGTACTTC
clone_size: .; v_call: TRBV19; j_call: TRBJ2-1; cdr3_length: 17; d_call: TRBD2; cdr3_aa: CASRSTKLAGLYNEQFF; cdr3_nt: TGTGCCAGTAGATCAACTAAACTAGCGGGACTTTACAATGAGCAGTTCTTC
clone_size: .; v_call: TRBV5-4; j_call: TRBJ1-2; cdr3_length: 18; d_call: .; cdr3_aa: CASRGWGLFKPGRYGYTF; cdr3_nt: TGTGCCAGCAGGGGATGGGGCCTCTTTAAACCGGGGCGCTATGGCTACACCTTC
clone_size: .; v_call: TRBV21-1; j_call: TRBJ2-7; cdr3_length: 12; d_call: .; cdr3_aa: CASSIHRGRKDF; cdr3_nt: TGTGCCAGCAGCATCCACAGGGGGCGGAAAGACTTC
clone_size: .; v_call: TRBV5-4; j_call: TRBJ2-7; cdr3_length: 17; d_call: TRBD2; cdr3_aa: CASSLRTWRGGPYEQYF; cdr3_nt: TGTGCCAGCAGCTTGAGGACCTGGCGGGGGGGCCCATACGAGCAGTACTTC
clone_size: few; v_call: TRBV5-6; j_call: TRBJ1-5; cdr3_length: 14; d_call: TRBD1; cdr3_aa: CASSRTGQVQPQHF; cdr3_nt: TGTGCCAGCAGCCGGACAGGGCAGGTTCAGCCCCAGCATTTT
clone_size: .; v_call: TRBV7-3; j_call: TRBJ2-2; cdr3_length: 13; d_call: .; cdr3_aa: CASSTGNTGELFF; cdr3_nt: TGTGCCAGCAGCACCGGCAACACCGGGGAGCTGTTTTTT
clone_size: .; v_call: TRBV11-3; j_call: TRBJ1-1; cdr3_length: 14; d_call: .; cdr3_aa: CASSLDGGNTEAFF; cdr3_nt: TGTGCCAGCAGCTTAGATGGGGGTAACACTGAAGCTTTCTTT
clone_size: .; v_call: TRBV18; j_call: TRBJ2-2; cdr3_length: 15; d_call: .; cdr3_aa: CASSQGQGGTGELFF; cdr3_nt: TGTGCCAGCTCCCAAGGACAGGGAGGGACCGGGGAGCTGTTTTTT